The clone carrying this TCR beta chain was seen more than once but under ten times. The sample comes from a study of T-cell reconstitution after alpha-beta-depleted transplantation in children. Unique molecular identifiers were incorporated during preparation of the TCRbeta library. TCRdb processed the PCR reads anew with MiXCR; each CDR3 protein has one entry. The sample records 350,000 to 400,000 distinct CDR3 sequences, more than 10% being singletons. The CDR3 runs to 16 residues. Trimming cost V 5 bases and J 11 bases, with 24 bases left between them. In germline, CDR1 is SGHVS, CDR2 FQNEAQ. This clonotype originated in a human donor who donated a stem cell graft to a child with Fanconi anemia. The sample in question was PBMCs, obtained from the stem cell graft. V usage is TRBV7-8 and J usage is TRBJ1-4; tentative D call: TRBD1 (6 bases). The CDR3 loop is CASSDQLISGVWKLFF. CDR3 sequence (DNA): TGTGCCAGCAGCGACCAGCTGATATCAGGGGTGTGGAAACTGTTTTTT. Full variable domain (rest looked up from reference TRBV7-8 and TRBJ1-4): GAGVSQSPRYKVAKRGQDVALRCDPISGHVSLFWYQQALGQGPEFLTYFQNEAQLDKSGLPSDRFFAERPEGSVSTLKIQRTQQEDSAVYLCASSDQLISGVWKLFFGSGTQLSVL.